These 10 T cell receptor beta chains came from one sample sequenced in a study of shared clonotypes between healthy human individuals (dated by TCRdb to about 2020). Preparation of the library involved the immunoSEQ multiplex PCR assay. In TCRdb, the immuneACCESS table is reduced to in-frame sequences with V and J assigned. These tables do not hold every clone; where another copy was compared, an unresolved V gene accounts for under half, and the others remain unexplained. The sample table contains 2 million to 2.5 million clones; only one count was recorded for roughly 95% of them. The ten top clones hold around 0.13% of the sample. Material: naive CD4+ T cells sorted from blood. The meaning of the sample's cell subset or site label: CD45RA+ positively selected. The receptors were gathered from a man aged 18 to 29 in good health.

The rearrangement uses TRBV7-3 and TRBJ1-5; 8 positions match TRBD1. Germline V lookup: CDR1 SGHTA, CDR2 FQGTGA. This CDR3 comprises 15 residues. The V gene end was trimmed by 5 bases and the J gene end by 4 bases; junction bases not matched to a gene: 7. In DNA form, the CDR3 reads TGTGCCAGCAGCCCCCGGACAGGGCTAAATCAGCCCCAGCATTTT. It encodes CASSPRTGLNQPQHF.

The V gene is TRBV18, the J gene TRBJ1-1, with a possible D match to TRBD1 (6 bases). V lost 6 bases to trimming and J lost 1 base, with 18 bases between them. CDR1 is KGHSH, CDR2 LQKENI, per germline. The CDR3 spans 16 residues. This CDR3 reads CASSPPSGGKNTEAFF. The CDR3, as DNA: TGTGCCAGCTCGCCCCCCAGCGGGGGCAAGAACACTGAAGCTTTCTTT.

This chain connects TRBV4-1 to TRBJ1-1, with D possibly matching TRBD1 (5 bases). Germline CDR1 reads MGHRA; CDR2 reads YSYEKL. The CDR3 is 15 residues long. V was trimmed by 0 bases and J by 5 bases, leaving 13 bases between them. CDR3 residues: CASSQERRAETEAFF. CDR3 DNA sequence: TGCGCCAGCAGCCAAGAGCGCAGGGCGGAAACTGAAGCTTTCTTT.

The chain links TRBV4-3 to TRBJ2-7, with a possible D match to TRBD2 (5 bases). This CDR3 has 14 residues. From germline, CDR1 is LGHNA and CDR2 YSLEER. V was shortened by 3 bases and J by 0 bases, with 9 bases between the two germline ends. CDR3 sequence: CASSHTGSSYEQYF. CDR3 DNA: TGCGCCAGCAGCCATACGGGGAGCTCCTACGAGCAGTACTTC.

The rearrangement links TRBV7-9 to TRBJ1-4; the D is unclear. Germline CDR1 and CDR2: SEHNR and FQNEAQ (reference sequence). The CDR3 sequence is 15 residues long. Trimming stripped 6 bases from V and 0 bases from J, with 11 bases between. The CDR3 sequence is CASRTSGSTNEKLFF. DNA of the CDR3: TGTGCCAGCAGGACCTCGGGATCAACTAATGAAAAACTGTTTTTT.

The chain is built from TRBV27 and TRBJ2-5; D is uncertain. The J call may be incorrect, as the DNA end agrees better with TRBJ2-7. Germline V gene sequence: CDR1 MNHEY, CDR2 SMNVEV (reference sequence). The CDR3 totals 12 residues. CDR3 in DNA: TGTGCCAGCAGTTTATCGGTCTACGAGCAGTACTTC. Translation gives CASSLSVYEQYF.

CDR3 sequence (DNA): TGTGCCAGCAGCCCCAACCCCTCCCGGGGGTACCAAGAGACCCAGTACTTC. Residues: CASSPNPSRGYQETQYF. The genes are TRBV7-2 and TRBJ2-5; possibly TRBD2 for D (6 bases). Deletions cut 5 bases from V and 0 bases from J, with 19 bases between. The CDR3 loop spans 17 amino acids. The V gene's germline CDR1 is SGHTA and CDR2 FQGNSA.

This clone was seen only once. The chain is built from TRBV5-5 and TRBJ1-1; the D is unclear. Trimming took 2 bases from V and 5 from J, leaving 19 bases between them. The germline gives CDR1 SGHKS, CDR2 YYEKEE (reference sequence). This CDR3 is built from 16 residues. CDR3 DNA sequence: TGTGCCAGCAGCTTTTCTATGGCGGGGTTCTGGACTGAAGCTTTCTTT. This gives the protein CASSFSMAGFWTEAFF.

The chain is built from TRBV7-2 and TRBJ2-5, with D possibly being TRBD1 or TRBD2 (5 bases each). Germline CDR1 reads SGHTA; CDR2 reads FQGNSA. Trimming took off 5 bases at V and 5 bases at J, with 27 bases between the two ends. The CDR3 sequence is 18 residues long. CDR3 amino acids: CASSRHHIRGVVGETQYF. Written as DNA, the CDR3 is TGTGCCAGCAGCCGTCACCACATTAGGGGAGTTGTAGGGGAGACCCAGTACTTC.

The gene calls are TRBV7-9 and TRBJ1-2, with no clear D. From germline, CDR1 is SEHNR and CDR2 FQNEAQ (reference sequence). Deletions cut 4 bases from V and 7 bases from J, with 19 bases between. CDR3 length equals 15 residues. Here the CDR3 reads CASSYFPTKGIGYTF. Written as DNA, the CDR3 is TGTGCCAGCAGCTATTTCCCAACCAAAGGGATTGGCTACACCTTC.